The sequence of this TCR beta chain was determined in a study of blood T cell repertoires in COVID-19. Here immunoSEQ multiplex PCR was the method, and the copy in TCRdb shows in-frame clones only, minus some. The sample holds some 270,000 clones; approximately 90% are singletons and the top ten take about 3%. The CDR3 covers 16 residues. The junction had 5 bases not matched to a gene; V was cut back by 7 bases and J by 3 bases. The germline gives CDR1 MDHEN, CDR2 SYDVKM. The chain uses TRBV28 and TRBJ2-2; 13 bases agree with TRBD2. Sequenced input: PBMCs or T cells enriched from blood (not recorded which). The TCR originated in a middle-aged man who had been exposed to COVID-19. The CDR3 bases are TGTGCCAGCAACAAGGGACTAGCGGGATACACCGGGGAGCTGTTTTTT. The encoded protein is CASNKGLAGYTGELFF.